This T cell receptor (beta chain) stems from a study of beta chain features in type 1 diabetes. Study-wide results and caveats: Moderate but significant shortening of TCRB CDR3s was recorded in all four CD4+ subsets from Type 1 diabetes patients.

Expressed TCRB transcripts were sequenced because the entire RNA isolate underwent reverse transcription. Profiled with immunoSEQ multiplex PCR; TCRdb holds only in-frame clones, not every one. The sample has 550,000 to 850,000 clones, roughly 13% seen once. Looked up from germline, CDR1 is SGHTA and CDR2 is FQGTGA. V lost 1 base to trimming and J lost 3 bases; unmatched junction nucleotides: 5. The CDR3 has 15 residues. This clone was seen a few times. The target antigen is unknown. The chain has TRBV7-3 and TRBJ2-7; TRBD2 matches at 8 bases. This TCR was recovered from a man younger than 30 with type 1 diabetes. The sequenced sample consisted of naive CD4+ T cells from blood. CDR3 DNA sequence: TGTGCCAGCAGCTTAAGAGGGGGACTAGACTACGAGCAGTACTTC. Its protein product is CASSLRGGLDYEQYF.